These 24 T cell receptor beta chains were all obtained from the same sample, sequenced in a study of control samples from healthy donors and cancer patients. TCRdb's copy holds only in-frame clones and misses some; the assay was immunoSEQ multiplex PCR. Of around 100,000 clones listed, roughly 90% are singletons. The sample consisted of PBMCs. Receptors were obtained from a man aged 55-75 years with lung cancer.

This clone is medium-sized within its sample. The chain carries TRBV19 and TRBJ1-5; 7 positions agree with TRBD1. The CDR3 covers 15 residues. Germline V gene data show CDR1 as LNHDA and CDR2 as SQIVND (reference sequence). V lost 4 bases and J lost 4; bases outside the gene matches: 7. The CDR3 sequence: CASSTNRGPNQPQHF. The CDR3 coding sequence is TGTGCCAGTAGTACAAACAGGGGCCCTAATCAGCCCCAGCATTTT.

The chain uses TRBV29-1 and TRBJ2-5, with D possibly TRBD2 on 7 matching bases. The CDR3 spans 19 residues. V was pared by 7 bases and J by 7 bases, with 37 bases between. Germline V lookup: CDR1 SQVTM, CDR2 ANQGSEA. This CDR3 is CSALGGGVRSNLASGTQYF. CDR3 DNA sequence: TGCAGCGCCCTCGGCGGGGGCGTACGCTCTAATCTAGCATCCGGGACCCAGTACTTC.

The gene calls are TRBV10-3 and TRBJ1-1; D possibly corresponds to TRBD1 (6 bases). This CDR3 spans 14 amino acids. Trimming shortened V by 5 bases and J by 3 bases, and 13 bases separated the two germline ends. Germline CDR1 and CDR2: ENHRY and SYGVKD. The CDR3 DNA follows: TGTGCCATCAGTTACAGGGAAGTCGACACTGAAGCTTTCTTT. This translates into CAISYREVDTEAFF.

The chain employs TRBV30 and TRBJ1-1; maybe TRBD1 (5 bases). Trimming removed 2 bases from V and 4 bases from J, with 11 bases in between. Germline V lookup: CDR1 GTSNPN, CDR2 SVGIG (reference sequence). This CDR3 has 13 residues. CDR3 loop: CAWSKGSGTEAFF. The CDR3 nucleotides are TGTGCCTGGAGTAAGGGGTCTGGCACTGAAGCTTTCTTT.

This chain joins TRBV9 and TRBJ2-4, with D possibly TRBD1 on 5 matching bases. Trimming stripped 0 bases from V and 8 bases from J, with 9 bases between. CDR1 SGDLS and CDR2 YYNGEE come from the germline V gene. The CDR3 is made up of 13 amino acids. CDR3 coding DNA: TGTGCCAGCAGCGTAGAGGGGTTGGACATTCAGTACTTC. Protein sequence: CASSVEGLDIQYF.

V is TRBV18 and J is TRBJ1-5; D is ambiguous. The CDR3 is 15 amino acids. From germline, CDR1 is KGHSH and CDR2 LQKENI. V gave up 3 bases and J gave up 0 bases, with 9 bases separating them. The CDR3 DNA reads TGTGCCAGCTCACCCTCCCAGAATAGCAATCAGCCCCAGCATTTT. This gives the protein CASSPSQNSNQPQHF.

V usage is TRBV7-9 and J usage is TRBJ1-5; D unclear. Trimming took 5 bases from V and 0 from J, leaving 14 bases between them. CDR3 length: 16 residues. Germline loops: CDR1 SEHNR, CDR2 FQNEAQ (reference sequence). CDR3 sequence: CASSGDGSHSNQPQHF. In DNA, the CDR3 is TGTGCCAGCAGCGGAGACGGGTCCCATAGCAATCAGCCCCAGCATTTT.

CDR3 DNA sequence: TGTGCCAGTCGGGGAGAGAAGAACACTGAAGCTTTCTTT. It codes for CASRGEKNTEAFF. This chain uses TRBV6-4 with TRBJ1-1; D uncertain. Trimming shortened V by 9 bases and J by 1 base, and 12 bases separated the two germline ends. The CDR3 spans 13 residues. The germline V gene encodes CDR1 MRHNA and CDR2 SNTAGT.

The rearrangement joins TRBV9 to TRBJ2-6; maybe TRBD1 (7 bases). There are 15 residues in the CDR3. Per the germline V gene, CDR1 is SGDLS and CDR2 is YYNGEE. The V and J ends lost 7 bases and 2 bases respectively, with 13 bases between them. For the CDR3, the DNA is TGTGCCAGCGATACAGGGGAGGCTGGGGCCAACGTCCTGACTTTC. Residues: CASDTGEAGANVLTF.

The V and J genes are TRBV7-2 and TRBJ1-5; D unclear. From germline, CDR1 is SGHTA and CDR2 FQGNSA. The V end was cut by 1 base, the J end by 8 bases, with 15 bases between. The CDR3 runs 15 residues. As DNA, the CDR3 is TGTGCCAGCAGCTTAGACGGAACCGGGGTGAAGCCCCAGCATTTT. Amino acid sequence: CASSLDGTGVKPQHF.

The V and J genes are TRBV12-3 or TRBV12-4 and TRBJ1-1; weak D call: TRBD1 (5 bases). The V end lost 6 bases, the J end lost 1 base, and 9 bases lay between the germline ends. CDR3 length: 13 amino acids. The CDR3, as DNA: TGTGCCAGCAGCTTACAGGCGAACACTGAAGCTTTCTTT. This codes for CASSLQANTEAFF.

The V gene is TRBV14, the J gene TRBJ2-1, with TRBD2 as a possible D gene (6 bases). V lost 1 base, J lost 9 bases, and 19 bases lay in between. The CDR3 spans 16 residues. Per the germline V gene, CDR1 is SGHDN and CDR2 is FVKESK. The CDR3 sequence is CASSQVGRGRGPEQFF. The CDR3 bases are TGTGCCAGCAGCCAAGTGGGACGTGGGCGGGGTCCTGAGCAGTTCTTC.

V and J are TRBV29-1 and TRBJ1-2; D ambiguous. The CDR3 spans 13 residues. Germline CDR1 is SQVTM and CDR2 is ANQGSEA. V lost 7 bases to trimming and J lost 2 bases, with 14 bases between them. DNA for the CDR3: TGCAGCGCCCACTGGCCGGGCAACTATGGCTACACCTTC. This translates into CSAHWPGNYGYTF.

The rearrangement uses TRBV5-1 and TRBJ1-1; no firm D call. Germline V gene lookup returns CDR1 SGHRS and CDR2 YFSETQ. The germline V and J ends were trimmed by 2 bases and 0 bases, with 8 bases remaining between them. This CDR3 is 14 amino acids long. The CDR3, as DNA: TGCGCCAGCAGCTTAGGGAAAGTGAACACTGAAGCTTTCTTT. Translation: CASSLGKVNTEAFF.

The rearrangement links TRBV6-6 to TRBJ2-7; D gene unclear. This CDR3 has 14 amino acids. Trimming pared 1 base from V and 7 bases from J, leaving 14 bases between. CDR1 and CDR2 from the germline V gene are MNHNY and SVGAGI (reference sequence). CDR3 in amino acids: CASSYLDQLGEQYV. As DNA, the CDR3 is TGTGCCAGCAGTTACTTGGATCAACTGGGGGAGCAGTACGTC.

The rearrangement uses TRBV11-3 and TRBJ2-7; D is possibly TRBD1 (6 bases). The V end lost 4 bases, the J end lost 4 bases, and 17 bases lay between the germline ends. Germline V CDR1 and CDR2: SGHNT, YENEEA. The CDR3 runs 15 residues. CDR3 sequence (DNA): TGTGCCAGCAGCTCCCCAGGGGCTACCGGGTACGAGCAGTACGTC. Translation: CASSSPGATGYEQYV.

The gene calls are TRBV30 and TRBJ2-7; weak D call: TRBD1 (6 bases). The V end was cut by 2 bases, the J end by 9 bases, with 14 bases between. The CDR3 is made up of 12 amino acids. Germline CDR1 is GTSNPN and CDR2 is SVGIG (reference sequence). CDR3 sequence (DNA): TGTGCCTGGAGTTCGGACAGCTCAAGGCAGTACGTC. Residues: CAWSSDSSRQYV.

This chain uses TRBV6-5 with TRBJ2-3; 11 bases align to TRBD2. With 5 bases clipped from V and 9 bases from J, the junction kept 4 bases outside the gene matches. The length of the CDR3 is 13 residues. In germline, CDR1 is MNHEY, CDR2 SVGAGI. DNA of the CDR3: TGTGCCAGCAGTAATAGACTAGCGGGGACGCAGTATTTT. Amino acid sequence: CASSNRLAGTQYF.

This clone showed up just a few times. V gene TRBV6-5 combines with J gene TRBJ1-5, with 9 bases that match TRBD1. V was pared by 6 bases and J by 7 bases, with 4 bases of the junction left unmatched. The CDR3 is made up of 13 amino acids. The germline gives CDR1 MNHEY, CDR2 SVGAGI. The CDR3 sequence: CASRVDRGQPQHF. Here the CDR3 DNA reads TGTGCCAGCAGAGTGGACAGGGGACAGCCCCAGCATTTT.

The CDR3 reads CAWSLHISNQPQHF. CDR3 nucleotides: TGTGCCTGGAGTTTGCACATTAGCAATCAGCCCCAGCATTTT. The V call is TRBV30, the J call TRBJ1-5; D gene uncertain. Looked up from germline, CDR1 is GTSNPN and CDR2 is SVGIG (reference sequence). Deletions cut 2 bases from V and 0 bases from J, with 8 bases between. The CDR3 spans 14 residues.

This chain joins TRBV7-3 and TRBJ2-3; D gene ambiguous. The CDR3 length is 13 residues. The germline V gene has CDR1 SGHTA and CDR2 FQGTGA. The V gene lost 0 bases and the J gene lost 3 bases, with 4 bases spanning the gap. The CDR3 region is CASSLTGTDTQYF. In DNA form, the CDR3 reads TGTGCCAGCAGCTTAACGGGGACAGATACGCAGTATTTT. The complete variable domain, with remaining parts taken from reference TRBV7-3 and TRBJ2-3, reads GAGVSQTPSNKVTEKGKYVELRCDPISGHTALYWYRQSLGQGPEFLIYFQGTGAADDSGLPNDRFFAVRPEGSVSTLKIQRTERGDSAVYLCASSLTGTDTQYFGPGTRLTVL.

This chain links TRBV2 with TRBJ2-5; 10 positions agree with TRBD1. There are 17 residues in the CDR3. The junction had 6 bases not matched to a gene; V was cut back by 0 bases and J by 2 bases. Per the germline V gene, CDR1 is SNHLY and CDR2 is FYNNEI. CDR3 sequence: CASSEARTGGLQETQYF. The CDR3 bases are TGTGCCAGCAGTGAAGCCCGGACAGGGGGATTACAAGAGACCCAGTACTTC.

The chain is built from TRBV2 and TRBJ1-5; D possibly corresponds to TRBD1 (5 bases). CDR1 and CDR2 (germline): SNHLY, FYNNEI. There are 16 residues in the CDR3. Trimming shortened V by 7 bases and J by 2 bases, and 18 bases separated the two germline ends. CDR3: CASTLGLWGGNQPQHF. DNA of the CDR3: TGTGCCAGCACCTTGGGCCTCTGGGGGGGCAATCAGCCCCAGCATTTT.

The chain carries TRBV6-5 and TRBJ2-6; D not certain. With 5 bases removed from V and 0 bases from J, the gap between germline ends came to 8 bases. Germline V CDR1 and CDR2: MNHEY, SVGAGI. The CDR3 is made up of 15 amino acids. CDR3 DNA: TGTGCCAGCAGTAAGCTTCGCTCTGGGGCCAACGTCCTGACTTTC. Its translation: CASSKLRSGANVLTF.